The 11 T cell receptor beta chains presented below share a single source sample, sequenced in a study of shared clonotypes between healthy human individuals. TCRdb's table, derived via immunoSEQ multiplex PCR, lists solely in-frame clones and lacks some. The data show over 1.5 million clones, 95% to 99% seen once. Material for sequencing was naive CD4+ T cells sorted from blood. Subset defined: CD45RA+ positively selected. These TCRs come from a man younger than 40 in good health.

The chain employs TRBV5-1 and TRBJ2-3; maybe TRBD2 (5 bases). Germline CDR1 is SGHRS and CDR2 is YFSETQ. The CDR3 covers 15 residues. V shed 4 bases and J shed 6 bases, with 18 bases lying between them. The CDR3 bases are TGCGCCAGCAGCAGGATTTCGGGAATGGCGGATACGCAGTATTTT. Its translation is CASSRISGMADTQYF. Full variable domain (missing parts from reference TRBV5-1 and TRBJ2-3): KAGVTQTPRYLIKTRGQQVTLSCSPISGHRSVSWYQQTPGQGLQFLFEYFSETQRNKGNFPGRFSGRQFSNSRSEMNVSTLELGDSALYLCASSRISGMADTQYFGPGTRLTVL.

This clone was seen just once. The gene calls are TRBV10-3 and TRBJ2-3; 10 nucleotides match TRBD2. CDR3 length: 15 residues. V lost 4 bases, J lost 3 bases, and 4 bases stayed unmatched. Germline CDR1 reads ENHRY; CDR2 reads SYGVKD. Here the CDR3 reads CAISVLAGVTDTQYF. DNA for the CDR3: TGTGCCATCAGTGTGCTAGCGGGAGTGACAGATACGCAGTATTTT.

V is TRBV11-2 and J is TRBJ2-7; D might be TRBD2 (7 bases). CDR1 is SGHAT, CDR2 FQNNGV, per germline. This CDR3 has 17 amino acids. V dropped 6 bases and J dropped 0 bases, with 21 bases sitting between them. The CDR3 loop is CASSRRGAGASSYEQYF. In nucleotides, the CDR3 is TGTGCCAGCAGTCGACGGGGGGCCGGGGCCAGCTCCTACGAGCAGTACTTC. The whole variable domain, remainder taken from reference TRBV11-2 and TRBJ2-7, is EAGVAQSPRYKIIEKRQSVAFWCNPISGHATLYWYQQILGQGPKLLIQFQNNGVVDDSQLPKDRFSAERLKGVDSTLKIQPAKLEDSAVYLCASSRRGAGASSYEQYFGPGTRLTVT.

The count of this clone is one. This chain joins TRBV4-1 and TRBJ2-1; D remains ambiguous. The length of the CDR3 is 14 residues. V was cut by 0 bases and J by 6 bases, with 9 bases left in between. From germline, CDR1 is MGHRA and CDR2 YSYEKL. The CDR3 region has the DNA TGCGCCAGCAGCCAAGACGACCTAATCAATGAGCAGTTCTTC. Amino acid sequence: CASSQDDLINEQFF.

This clone was seen once. The CDR3 region has the DNA TGCGCCAGCAGCTACGGGACTAGCGGGAGCTACGAGCAGTACTTC. Its translation is CASSYGTSGSYEQYF. V gene TRBV5-1 combines with J gene TRBJ2-7; 14 bases map to TRBD2. Germline V gene data show CDR1 as SGHRS and CDR2 as YFSETQ. The CDR3 covers 15 residues. J lost 3 bases, V lost 3 bases, and 2 bases had no gene match.

The chain is built from TRBV11-2 and TRBJ2-5, with TRBD2 as a possible D gene (5 bases). V was shortened by 5 bases and J by 4 bases, with 14 bases between the two germline ends. The CDR3 sequence is 14 residues long. Germline CDR1 reads SGHAT; CDR2 reads FQNNGV. CDR3 sequence (DNA): TGTGCCAGCAGCGGAGCGGTAATCGGAGAGACCCAGTACTTC. Its translation is CASSGAVIGETQYF. Full variable domain (remainder filled in from reference TRBV11-2 and TRBJ2-5): EAGVAQSPRYKIIEKRQSVAFWCNPISGHATLYWYQQILGQGPKLLIQFQNNGVVDDSQLPKDRFSAERLKGVDSTLKIQPAKLEDSAVYLCASSGAVIGETQYFGPGTRLLVL.

This rearrangement joins TRBV27 to TRBJ1-2; 7 bases line up with TRBD1. In germline, CDR1 is MNHEY, CDR2 SMNVEV (reference sequence). There are 15 residues in the CDR3. The V gene end was trimmed by 5 bases and the J gene end by 4 bases; junction bases not matched to a gene: 10. CDR3 nucleotide sequence: TGTGCCAGCAGTCCAGAGGACAGGCCACTCTATGGCTACACCTTC. Translating gives CASSPEDRPLYGYTF.

About this clone: Mismatch with germline at one junction end may stem from a read error. This chain joins TRBV9 and TRBJ2-5; D gene uncertain. The CDR3 has 12 amino acids. Germline V CDR1 and CDR2: SGDLS, YYNGEE. DNA of the CDR3: TGTGCCAGCAGCGTAGTTTCAGTAGAATCGGACTTC. Amino acid sequence: CASSVVSVESDF.

The chain is built from TRBV6-1 and TRBJ2-3; 7 bases line up with TRBD2. V was clipped by 8 bases and J by 8 bases; unmatched bases: 1. Germline V gene sequence: CDR1 MNHNS, CDR2 SASEGT. This CDR3 is 10 amino acids long. CDR3 nucleotides: TGTGCCAGCGGCGGGGGTACGCAGTATTTT. Its translation: CASGGGTQYF.

The rearrangement joins TRBV30 to TRBJ2-1; D is perhaps TRBD1 or TRBD2 (6 bases each). Germline V gene data show CDR1 as GTSNPN and CDR2 as SVGIG (reference sequence). The CDR3 contains 14 residues. V was pared by 2 bases and J by 11 bases, with 19 bases between. The CDR3 DNA reads as TGTGCCTGGAGTCTGGGGGGCCAGGCTTTAAAGCAGTTCTTC. Its protein is CAWSLGGQALKQFF.

Concerning this clone itself: This sample also contains other DNA sequences that code for the same CDR3. The rearrangement links TRBV5-1 to TRBJ2-5; D gene ambiguous. The V gene's germline CDR1 is SGHRS and CDR2 YFSETQ. The CDR3 is 13 amino acids. Trimming shortened V by 1 base and J by 2 bases, and 6 bases separated the two germline ends. The CDR3 is CASSLIGQETQYF. The CDR3 region has the DNA TGCGCCAGCAGCTTGATTGGACAAGAGACCCAGTACTTC.